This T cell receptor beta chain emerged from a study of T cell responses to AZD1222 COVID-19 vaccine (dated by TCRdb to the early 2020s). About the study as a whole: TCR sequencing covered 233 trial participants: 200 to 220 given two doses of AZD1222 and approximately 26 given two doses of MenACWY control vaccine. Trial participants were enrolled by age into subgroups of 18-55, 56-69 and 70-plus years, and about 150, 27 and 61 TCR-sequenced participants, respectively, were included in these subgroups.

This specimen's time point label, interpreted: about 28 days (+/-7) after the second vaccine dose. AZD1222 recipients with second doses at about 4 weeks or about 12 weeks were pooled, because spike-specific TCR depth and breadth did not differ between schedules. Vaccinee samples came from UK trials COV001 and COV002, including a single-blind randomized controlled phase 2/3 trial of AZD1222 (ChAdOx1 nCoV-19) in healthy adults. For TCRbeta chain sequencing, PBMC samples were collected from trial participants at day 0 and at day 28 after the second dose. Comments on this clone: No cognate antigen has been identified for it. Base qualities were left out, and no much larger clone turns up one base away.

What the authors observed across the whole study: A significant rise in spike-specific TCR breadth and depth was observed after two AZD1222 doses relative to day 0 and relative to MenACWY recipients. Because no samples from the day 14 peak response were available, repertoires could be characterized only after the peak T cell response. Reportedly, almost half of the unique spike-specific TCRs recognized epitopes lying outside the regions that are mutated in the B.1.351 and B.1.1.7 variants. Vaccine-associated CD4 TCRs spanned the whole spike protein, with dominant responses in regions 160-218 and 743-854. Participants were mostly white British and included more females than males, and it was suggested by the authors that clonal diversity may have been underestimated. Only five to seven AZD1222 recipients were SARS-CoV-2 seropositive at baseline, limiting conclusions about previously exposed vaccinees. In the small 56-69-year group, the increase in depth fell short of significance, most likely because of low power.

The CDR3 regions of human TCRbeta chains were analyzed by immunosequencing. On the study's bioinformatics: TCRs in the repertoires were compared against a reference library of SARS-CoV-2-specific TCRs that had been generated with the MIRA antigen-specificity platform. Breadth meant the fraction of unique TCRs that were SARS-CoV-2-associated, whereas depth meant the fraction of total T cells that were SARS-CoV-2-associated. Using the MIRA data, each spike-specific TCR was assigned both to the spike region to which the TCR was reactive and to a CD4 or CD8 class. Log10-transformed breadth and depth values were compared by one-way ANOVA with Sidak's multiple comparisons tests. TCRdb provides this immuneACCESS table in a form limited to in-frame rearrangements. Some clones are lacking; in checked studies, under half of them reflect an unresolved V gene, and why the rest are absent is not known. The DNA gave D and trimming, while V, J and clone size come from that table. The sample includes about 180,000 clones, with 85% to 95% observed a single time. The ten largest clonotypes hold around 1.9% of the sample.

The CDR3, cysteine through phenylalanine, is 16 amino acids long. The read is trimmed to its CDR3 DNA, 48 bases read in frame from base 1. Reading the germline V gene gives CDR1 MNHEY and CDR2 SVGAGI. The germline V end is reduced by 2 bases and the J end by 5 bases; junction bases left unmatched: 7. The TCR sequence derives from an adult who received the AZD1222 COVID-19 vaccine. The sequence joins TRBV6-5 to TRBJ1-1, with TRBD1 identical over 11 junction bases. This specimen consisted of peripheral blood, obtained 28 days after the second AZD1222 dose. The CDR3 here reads CASSYTGTGGWTEAFF. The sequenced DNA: TGTGCCAGCAGTTACACGGGGACAGGGGGTTGGACTGAAGCTTTCTTT.